This TCR beta chain was sequenced for a study of cytomegalovirus exposure and HLA in healthy donors. General study points: TCR beta V- and J-gene trimming was later associated with a missense DCLRE1C variant.

Trimming removed 2 bases from V and 5 bases from J; junction bases left unmatched: 10. This CDR3 contains 16 residues. Germline CDR1 is MNHNY and CDR2 is SVGAGI (reference sequence). PCR involved 60 Vbeta and 13 Jbeta primers. Data came from immunoSEQ multiplex PCR; TCRdb stores just in-frame clones and leaves some out. The sample lists some 190,000 clones, about four fifths occurring once. This clone was found once. Its specificity is unknown. V usage is TRBV6-6 and J usage is TRBJ2-5, with 8 bases fitting TRBD2. The source is a man aged 35 to 55 in good health and CMV-seronegative. Material for sequencing was PBMCs. CDR3 residues: CASSYGTRLLGETQYF. For the CDR3, the DNA is TGTGCCAGCAGTTACGGGACTAGGCTGTTGGGGGAGACCCAGTACTTC.